The next 29 T cell receptor beta chains were all read from a single sample in a study of blood T cell repertoires in COVID-19. Measured with immunoSEQ multiplex PCR; TCRdb has only the in-frame clones, and not every one. The sample contains some 180,000 clones, approximately 83% of which appear only once. Specimen: peripheral blood. The receptors come from a woman aged 35 to 49 with COVID-19, enrolled during active disease.

This rearrangement joins TRBV7-9 to TRBJ1-6; D is possibly TRBD1 (5 bases). Germline loops: CDR1 SEHNR, CDR2 FQNEAQ (reference sequence). The CDR3 spans 17 residues. The germline V and J ends were trimmed by 2 bases and 10 bases, with 21 bases remaining between them. The DNA for the CDR3 is TGTGCCAGCAGCTTACCATCCGGGGGAAGGGTCGGCTCACCCCTCCACTTT. Translation: CASSLPSGGRVGSPLHF.

The J gene is TRBJ2-7, the V gene TRBV27; weak D call: TRBD1 (6 bases). Germline loops: CDR1 MNHEY, CDR2 SMNVEV (reference sequence). Trimming shortened V by 3 bases and J by 3 bases, and 9 bases separated the two germline ends. The CDR3 spans 13 residues. The CDR3 region has the DNA TGTGCCAGCAGTTTTCAGACAGGCTACGAGCAGTACTTC. Protein: CASSFQTGYEQYF.

The gene calls are TRBV5-4 and TRBJ2-5, with D maybe TRBD2 (6 bases). This CDR3 has 14 amino acids. Per the germline V gene, CDR1 is SGHNT and CDR2 is YYREEE (reference sequence). V gave up 4 bases and J gave up 7 bases, with 17 bases separating them. The CDR3 nucleotides are TGTGCCAGCAGCGGTTCAGGGAGGTGGGGGACCCAGTACTTC. Translating it yields CASSGSGRWGTQYF.

As for this clone: The junction departs from the called germline gene at one end, perhaps through a read error. This chain uses TRBV20-1 with TRBJ1-6; 8 nucleotides match TRBD1. The CDR3 consists of 11 residues. CDR1 and CDR2 (germline): DFQATT, SNEGSKA (reference sequence). In DNA, the CDR3 is TGCAGTGCTAGGGGTCCGGGACAGGAGAACTTT. Protein sequence: CSARGPGQENF.

In this sample, this clone turned up a few times. The chain has TRBV10-2 and TRBJ2-7; 10 bases fit TRBD2. The CDR3 covers 16 residues. Germline-derived CDR1 and CDR2 are WSHSY and SAAADI. V lost 4 bases and J lost 0; bases outside the gene matches: 6. The CDR3 protein is CASSVPEREGSYEQYF. Here the CDR3 DNA reads TGCGCCAGCAGTGTCCCCGAGCGGGAGGGCTCCTACGAGCAGTACTTC.

As concerns this clone: The same CDR3 also results from other DNA sequences found in this sample. This chain connects TRBV19 to TRBJ1-1; D perhaps matches TRBD1 (5 bases). The CDR3 is made up of 11 amino acids. Between the trimmed V and J ends, which lost 7 bases and 7 bases, there was a span of 10 bases. Germline assignment: CDR1 LNHDA and CDR2 SQIVND (reference sequence). The CDR3 here is CASITRDEAFF. As DNA, the CDR3 is TGTGCCAGTATCACCAGGGATGAAGCTTTCTTT.

This chain connects TRBV11-2 to TRBJ1-3; D not certain. Germline CDR1 is SGHAT and CDR2 is FQNNGV. This CDR3 has 13 amino acids. V was pared by 2 bases and J by 8 bases, with 10 bases between. The CDR3 sequence is CASSLPDGYTIYF. The CDR3 nucleotides read TGTGCCAGCAGCTTACCAGACGGGTACACCATATATTTT. The variable domain in full, completed from reference TRBV11-2 and TRBJ1-3, reads EAGVAQSPRYKIIEKRQSVAFWCNPISGHATLYWYQQILGQGPKLLIQFQNNGVVDDSQLPKDRFSAERLKGVDSTLKIQPAKLEDSAVYLCASSLPDGYTIYFGEGSWLTVV.

The rearrangement joins TRBV29-1 to TRBJ2-1, with 10 nucleotides matching TRBD2. V gave up 4 bases and J gave up 9 bases; unmatched junction bases: 9. In germline, CDR1 is SQVTM, CDR2 ANQGSEA. This CDR3 is 14 amino acids long. For the CDR3, the DNA is TGCAGCGTTGTGGGCCTAGCGGGAGAGGGTGAGCAGTTCTTC. It translates to CSVVGLAGEGEQFF.

The count of this clone is one. The chain employs TRBV19 and TRBJ1-3; no reliable D call. This CDR3 is built from 13 residues. With 7 bases removed from V and 0 bases from J, the gap between germline ends came to 7 bases. Per germline, CDR1 LNHDA and CDR2 SQIVND (reference sequence). The CDR3 is CASTAGSGNTIYF. The CDR3 DNA sequence: TGTGCCAGTACCGCCGGCTCTGGAAACACCATATATTTT.

The chain is built from TRBV19 and TRBJ2-7; 9 bases align to TRBD2. Germline CDR1 reads LNHDA; CDR2 reads SQIVND (reference sequence). V lost 5 bases to trimming and J lost 2 bases; unmatched junction nucleotides: 4. The CDR3 has 14 amino acids. For the CDR3, the DNA is TGTGCCAGTAGTGTTAGCGGGAGTCCCTACGAGCAGTACTTC. Translating gives CASSVSGSPYEQYF. Filled out from reference TRBV19 and TRBJ2-7, the complete variable domain reads DGGITQSPKYLFRKEGQNVTLSCEQNLNHDAMYWYRQDPGQGLRLIYYSQIVNDFQKGDIAEGYSVSREKKESFPLTVTSAQKNPTAFYLCASSVSGSPYEQYFGPGTRLTVT.

The count of this clone is one. The genes are TRBV3-1 (or the pseudogene TRBV3-2) and TRBJ1-1; 7 bases map to TRBD1. CDR3 length: 15 amino acids. Germline V lookup: CDR1 LGHDT, CDR2 YNNKEL (reference sequence). V dropped 4 bases and J dropped 4; count of bases not matched to a gene: 9. The CDR3 sequence is CASSPLTGVATEAFF. The CDR3 DNA sequence: TGTGCCAGCAGCCCTTTAACAGGGGTGGCCACTGAAGCTTTCTTT.

The chain recombines TRBV7-2 with TRBJ2-1; 13 bases align to TRBD2. Per germline, CDR1 SGHTA and CDR2 FQGNSA. CDR3 size: 16 residues. V lost 4 bases and J lost 7; bases outside the gene matches: 7. The CDR3 loop reads CASSSLGLAGRNEQFF. CDR3 coding DNA: TGTGCCAGCAGCTCCCTGGGACTAGCGGGGAGGAATGAGCAGTTCTTC.

The chain uses TRBV19 and TRBJ1-2; 10 bases match TRBD1. This CDR3 spans 12 amino acids. CDR1 and CDR2 (germline): LNHDA, SQIVND (reference sequence). With V trimmed by 9 bases and J by 7 bases, 5 bases remained unmatched. This chain's CDR3 is CASVTGGSGYTF. The CDR3 nucleotides are TGTGCCAGCGTGACAGGGGGCTCTGGCTACACCTTC.

The V and J genes are TRBV6-1 and TRBJ1-2; D ambiguous. The CDR3 is made up of 13 amino acids. CDR1 is MNHNS and CDR2 is SASEGT in the germline V gene. Trimming pared 3 bases from V and 8 bases from J, leaving 13 bases between. DNA of the CDR3: TGTGCCAGCAGTGAGGTGTTCAGAAACGGCTACACCTTC. Its translation: CASSEVFRNGYTF.

The chain couples TRBV3-1 (or the pseudogene TRBV3-2) to TRBJ2-6, with TRBD1 identical over 7 bases. Germline CDR1 and CDR2: LGHDT and YNNKEL (reference sequence). V was pared by 3 bases and J by 0 bases, with 5 bases of the junction left unmatched. The CDR3 spans 17 residues. The DNA of the CDR3 is TGTGCCAGCAGCCACCCGAACAGGGGCTCTGGGGCCAACGTCCTGACTTTC. Amino acids: CASSHPNRGSGANVLTF.

This rearrangement joins TRBV29-1 to TRBJ1-1; the D gene is possibly TRBD1 (6 bases). V was pared by 7 bases and J by 5 bases, with 20 bases between. Germline assignment: CDR1 SQVTM and CDR2 ANQGSEA. This CDR3 has 14 amino acids. The CDR3 reads CSAINPKQGTEAFF. CDR3 DNA: TGCAGCGCCATCAATCCTAAACAGGGAACTGAAGCTTTCTTT.

V usage is TRBV11-3 and J usage is TRBJ2-3, with D unclear. V was pared by 0 bases and J by 2 bases, with 6 bases between. CDR3 length: 14 residues. Germline assignment: CDR1 SGHNT and CDR2 YENEEA. CDR3 sequence: CASSLDLSTDTQYF. CDR3 coding DNA: TGTGCCAGCAGCTTAGATCTTTCCACAGATACGCAGTATTTT.

This clone was picked up a small number of times. V and J are TRBV5-1 and TRBJ1-1; TRBD1 agrees at 10 bases. V shed 4 bases and J 5 bases; nucleotides not matched to a gene: 8. CDR3 size: 15 residues. Germline assignment: CDR1 SGHRS and CDR2 YFSETQ. CDR3 bases: TGCGCCAGCAGCCCCCGGGACAGGGGCCGGACTGAAGCTTTCTTT. Translating it yields CASSPRDRGRTEAFF.

The CDR3 spells CASSSRTVFEGYTF. Here the CDR3 DNA reads TGTGCCAGCAGTTCCCGGACAGTCTTTGAGGGCTACACCTTC. V gene TRBV27 combines with J gene TRBJ1-2, with a weak D call TRBD1 (6 bases). The V end was cut by 4 bases, the J end by 8 bases, with 17 bases between. The CDR3 spans 14 residues. Per germline, CDR1 MNHEY and CDR2 SMNVEV (reference sequence).

The gene calls are TRBV4-1 and TRBJ1-4; D is unclear. The CDR3 is 15 amino acids. From germline, CDR1 is MGHRA and CDR2 YSYEKL. V was cut by 1 base and J by 5 bases, with 11 bases left in between. The CDR3 coding sequence is TGCGCCAGCAGCCAAGTTTTGGGAGAGAATGAAAAACTGTTTTTT. It is translated as CASSQVLGENEKLFF.

This clone came up once. This chain links TRBV6-5 with TRBJ1-2; perhaps TRBD1 as D (5 bases). Germline lookup yields CDR1 MNHEY and CDR2 SVGAGI. The CDR3 consists of 13 residues. V lost 6 bases, J lost 3 bases, and 11 bases lay in between. The CDR3 loop reads CASRGRAHYGYTF. The CDR3 bases are TGTGCCAGCAGGGGCAGGGCTCACTATGGCTACACCTTC.

CDR3 loop: CASSVGGMSTDTQYF. The CDR3 DNA reads as TGTGCCAGCAGTGTGGGGGGTATGAGCACAGATACGCAGTATTTT. The chain uses TRBV2 and TRBJ2-3; tentatively, D is TRBD2 (6 bases). The CDR3 sequence is 15 residues long. V was pared by 4 bases and J by 0 bases, with 11 bases between. Germline CDR1 reads SNHLY; CDR2 reads FYNNEI. Together with reference TRBV2 and TRBJ2-3, the CDR3 gives the full variable domain: EPEVTQTPSHQVTQMGQEVILRCVPISNHLYFYWYRQILGQKVEFLVSFYNNEISEKSEIFDDQFSVERPDGSNFTLKIRSTKLEDSAMYFCASSVGGMSTDTQYFGPGTRLTVL.

The chain links TRBV15 to TRBJ1-1; 7 positions agree with TRBD1. CDR3 length: 16 amino acids. Losses at the gene ends were 3 bases for V and 1 base for J; bases not matched to a gene: 8. Germline V lookup: CDR1 LNHNV, CDR2 YYDKDF (reference sequence). The CDR3 DNA follows: TGTGCCACCAGCAGGAGAGGGGGCACAGGGAACACTGAAGCTTTCTTT. Its translation is CATSRRGGTGNTEAFF.

V and J are TRBV12-3 or TRBV12-4 and TRBJ1-2; a possible D gene is TRBD1 (6 bases). The CDR3 extends over 13 amino acids. V was trimmed by 6 bases and J by 8 bases, leaving 16 bases between them. CDR3: CASRPQGTKGYTF. The CDR3 DNA follows: TGTGCCAGCAGACCCCAGGGGACTAAGGGCTACACCTTC.

The rearrangement links TRBV19 to TRBJ1-2; D remains ambiguous. Germline-derived CDR1 and CDR2 are LNHDA and SQIVND (reference sequence). The V and J ends lost 3 bases and 3 bases respectively, with 14 bases between them. This CDR3 region has 15 residues. This CDR3 reads CASSIPPAADYGYTF. DNA of the CDR3: TGTGCCAGTAGTATCCCCCCGGCGGCAGACTATGGCTACACCTTC.

CDR3: CASSPGAGGPGANVLTF. CDR3 DNA sequence: TGCGCCAGCAGCCCCGGGGCGGGGGGCCCTGGGGCCAACGTCCTGACTTTC. This chain uses TRBV5-1 with TRBJ2-6; 8 bases map to TRBD2. This CDR3 contains 17 residues. V trimming: 4 bases; J trimming: 2 bases; junction bases outside the gene matches: 8. Germline V gene data show CDR1 as SGHRS and CDR2 as YFSETQ.

The V gene is TRBV29-1, the J gene TRBJ2-3; D unresolved. This CDR3 has 11 residues. The germline CDR1 and CDR2 sequences are SQVTM and ANQGSEA. The V end was cut by 3 bases, the J end by 2 bases, with 3 bases between. The CDR3 loop reads CSVDYTDTQYF. CDR3 in DNA: TGCAGCGTTGACTACACAGATACGCAGTATTTT.

The chain joins TRBV6-5 to TRBJ1-2, with D perhaps matching TRBD1 (5 bases). CDR3 length: 15 amino acids. Trimming cost V 6 bases and J 1 base, with 15 bases left between them. Germline CDR1 MNHEY, CDR2 SVGAGI. CDR3 sequence: CASRGGTDGNYGYTF. The CDR3 bases are TGTGCCAGCAGAGGAGGGACGGACGGTAACTATGGCTACACCTTC.

This clone occurred once. The chain combines TRBV27 with TRBJ2-5, with 7 bases aligning to TRBD2. Trimming removed 1 base from V and 0 bases from J; junction bases left unmatched: 2. Germline V CDR1 and CDR2: MNHEY, SMNVEV (reference sequence). The length of the CDR3 is 15 residues. CDR3: CASSLWGGYQETQYF. CDR3 nucleotide sequence: TGTGCCAGCAGTTTATGGGGGGGGTACCAAGAGACCCAGTACTTC.